The rows below give T cell receptor beta chains drawn from one sample of a study of blood T cell repertoires in COVID-19. Using immunoSEQ multiplex PCR, the repertoire was profiled, and TCRdb retains in-frame clones only, with some absent. The data show some 70,000 clones, with around 87% seen just once and approximately 7% held by the top ten. The sequencing sample was made of peripheral blood. These receptors were collected from a man aged 50 or older with active COVID-19. Both conserved end residues are part of each CDR3. A D gene is named only where the DNA matches it firmly. Some rows have no size entry. The others give once, few or many, or a class for an expanded clone.

V,D,J,size,CDR3,DNA
TRBV6-5,.,TRBJ1-1,.,CASSYSRRVNTEAFF,TGTGCCAGCAGTTACTCCCGCAGGGTGAACACTGAAGCTTTCTTT
TRBV4-3,TRBD2,TRBJ2-3,once,CASSHRVRGLAGVGYTDTQYF,TGCGCCAGCAGCCATCGGGTTAGGGGACTAGCGGGAGTGGGTTACACAGATACGCAGTATTTT
TRBV28,TRBD1,TRBJ1-3,.,CASSPSLGQGTGNTIYF,TGTGCCAGCAGTCCCTCCTTGGGACAGGGAACCGGAAACACCATATATTTT
TRBV6-5,.,TRBJ2-2,.,CATQGREQNTGELFF,TGTGCCACCCAGGGCAGGGAACAGAACACCGGGGAGCTGTTTTTT
TRBV30,.,TRBJ1-6,.,CAWSDKTSTFNSPLHF,TGTGCCTGGAGTGACAAGACTTCAACTTTTAATTCACCCCTCCACTTT
TRBV7-3,.,TRBJ2-3,once,CASSFGVSTDTQYF,TGTGCCAGCAGCTTCGGGGTTAGCACAGATACGCAGTATTTT
TRBV5-4,TRBD2,TRBJ2-1,once,CASSLGSGGVNEQFF,TGTGCCAGCAGCTTGGGGTCGGGAGGGGTCAATGAGCAGTTCTTC
TRBV6-6,.,TRBJ1-1,.,CASSYGQNTEAFF,TGTGCCAGCAGTTACGGGCAGAACACTGAAGCTTTCTTT
TRBV21-1,.,TRBJ2-2,.,CASSTQPGHPFAGGELFF,TGTGCCAGCAGCACGCAACCGGGACACCCTTTCGCGGGCGGGGAGCTGTTTTTT
TRBV9,.,TRBJ2-2,.,CASSVDAGKGTGELFF,TGTGCCAGCAGCGTAGACGCAGGGAAAGGGACCGGGGAGCTGTTTTTT
TRBV4-3,.,TRBJ1-1,.,CASSKQENTEAFF,TGCGCCAGCAGCAAACAGGAGAACACTGAAGCTTTCTTT
TRBV9,TRBD2,TRBJ2-2,.,CASSTGTSDTGELFF,TGTGCCAGCAGCACTGGGACTAGCGACACCGGGGAGCTGTTTTTT
TRBV2,.,TRBJ2-3,.,CARGSAGLGDTQYF,TGTGCCAGGGGGTCCGCAGGGTTAGGAGATACGCAGTATTTT
TRBV27,.,TRBJ1-3,.,CASYSGNTIYF,TGTGCCAGCTACTCTGGAAACACCATATATTTT
TRBV5-4,.,TRBJ2-1,.,CASSPPGDSSYNEQFF,TGTGCCAGCAGCCCCCCGGGAGACAGCTCCTACAATGAGCAGTTCTTC
TRBV30,TRBD1,TRBJ1-5,.,CAWSKQTGNINQPQHF,TGTGCCTGGAGTAAACAGACAGGGAATATCAATCAGCCCCAGCATTTT
TRBV7-2,.,TRBJ2-1,.,CASSLNINEQFF,TGTGCCAGCAGCTTAAATATCAATGAGCAGTTCTTC
TRBV6-5,TRBD1,TRBJ1-5,.,CASNDRASNQPQHF,TGTGCCAGCAACGACAGGGCGAGCAATCAGCCCCAGCATTTT
TRBV19,TRBD1,TRBJ2-7,medium-sized,CASRGQGHLPYEQYF,TGTGCCAGTAGGGGACAGGGACACCTTCCCTACGAGCAGTACTTC
TRBV13,TRBD2,TRBJ2-2,.,CASGGRTSGLTGELFF,TGTGCCAGCGGAGGAAGAACTAGCGGACTCACCGGGGAGCTGTTTTTT
TRBV11-2,.,TRBJ2-2,.,CASSLDRNTGELFF,TGTGCCAGCAGCTTAGACCGGAACACCGGGGAGCTGTTTTTT
TRBV7-7,TRBD2,TRBJ2-7,once,CASSLPRGLVYEQYF,TGTGCTAGCAGCCTCCCCCGGGGACTAGTCTACGAGCAGTACTTC
TRBV4-3,.,TRBJ1-2,.,CASSRAWEGNQNYGYTF,TGCGCCAGCAGCCGTGCCTGGGAGGGGAATCAGAACTATGGCTACACCTTC
TRBV7-2,TRBD2,TRBJ2-7,.,CASSPGPGGAYEQYF,TGTGCCAGCAGCCCTGGTCCGGGAGGAGCCTACGAGCAGTACTTC
TRBV12-3/TRBV12-4,.,TRBJ1-1,.,CASSGLGTEAFF,TGTGCCAGCAGTGGACTCGGGACTGAAGCTTTCTTT
TRBV4-2,TRBD1,TRBJ1-2,.,CASSQSDRSHGYTF,TGTGCCAGCAGCCAATCGGACAGGAGCCATGGCTACACCTTC
TRBV5-8,TRBD1,TRBJ1-5,.,CASSSRGQGGNQPQHF,TGTGCCAGCAGCTCCAGGGGGCAGGGGGGCAATCAGCCCCAGCATTTT
TRBV5-5,.,TRBJ2-5,.,CASSLAGAETQYF,TGTGCCAGCAGCTTGGCGGGAGCGGAGACCCAGTACTTC
TRBV19,TRBD1,TRBJ1-5,.,CASSFGTGVLNQPQHF,TGTGCCAGTAGTTTTGGGACAGGGGTACTGAATCAGCCCCAGCATTTT
TRBV7-2,.,TRBJ2-3,.,CASSSIRGGITDTQYF,TGTGCCAGCAGCTCGATAAGGGGCGGAATCACAGATACGCAGTATTTT
TRBV19,TRBD1,TRBJ1-1,.,CASTNAYGTGGVEAFF,TGTGCCAGTACTAATGCTTACGGGACAGGGGGTGTAGAAGCTTTCTTT
TRBV12-3/TRBV12-4,.,TRBJ1-4,.,CASKRTEYEKLFF,TGTGCCAGCAAGAGGACAGAGTATGAAAAACTGTTTTTT
TRBV28,.,TRBJ2-7,.,CASSPPPGNYEQYF,TGTGCCAGCAGTCCTCCTCCAGGGAACTACGAGCAGTACTTC
TRBV5-1,.,TRBJ2-2,.,CASTSRGTPTTGELFF,TGCGCCAGCACCTCCAGAGGGACTCCTACCACCGGGGAGCTGTTTTTT
TRBV9,TRBD2,TRBJ2-7,.,CASSVAGTSAYEQYF,TGTGCCAGCAGCGTGGCCGGGACTAGCGCCTACGAGCAGTACTTC
TRBV7-8,.,TRBJ1-4,.,CASSLGRQLGEKLFF,TGTGCCAGCAGCTTAGGTCGACAGCTTGGGGAAAAACTGTTTTTT
TRBV6-5,TRBD1,TRBJ1-4,.,CASSYAGQGEKLFF,TGTGCCAGCAGTTACGCGGGACAGGGAGAGAAACTGTTTTTT
TRBV5-1,.,TRBJ1-1,.,CASSLDLRGETEAFF,TGCGCCAGCAGCTTGGATCTCAGGGGAGAAACTGAAGCTTTCTTT
TRBV6-2/TRBV6-3,TRBD2,TRBJ2-1,.,CASSYDGARGSRYNEQFF,TGTGCCAGCAGTTACGACGGGGCACGCGGGAGTAGGTACAATGAGCAGTTCTTC